What follows is one T cell receptor beta chain and its context. These data originate in a study of OX40 agonist ivuxolimab in advanced cancers. As for the study in general: Six ivuxolimab dose levels, 0.01 to 10 mg/kg, were given intravenously every 2 weeks. It was permissible to have had prior anti-PD-1, anti-PD-L1 or anti-CTLA-4 therapy, and around 40% had some.

The trim removed 0 bases at V and 4 bases at J, leaving 7 bases unmatched. Germline-derived CDR1 and CDR2 are MGHRA and YSYEKL. This CDR3 is 16 amino acids long. Assay used: immunoSEQ multiplex PCR; TCRdb lists only in-frame clones, some missing. The data hold 69,000 or so clones, with around 91% observed a single time. This clonotype was sampled from an adult with an advanced solid tumor such as melanoma, head and neck, liver or kidney cancer. The J gene is TRBJ1-2, the V gene TRBV4-1; TRBD1 aligns across 8 bases. The sample here was CD4+ or CD8+ T cells sorted from blood, taken in a trial of the OX40 agonist ivuxolimab. CDR3 nucleotide sequence: TGCGCCAGCAGCCAAGAAAGGACAGGGATCTTCTATGGCTACACCTTC. This encodes CASSQERTGIFYGYTF.